This TCR beta chain was observed in a study of cytomegalovirus exposure and HLA in healthy donors. On this clone: Its antigen remains unidentified.

Researchers ran the PCR with 60 Vbeta and 13 Jbeta primers. Data came from immunoSEQ multiplex PCR; TCRdb stores just in-frame clones and leaves some out. The sample lists 150,000 to 200,000 clones; roughly 90% were seen once. The donors gave bone marrow, and they were healthy. CDR1 SGHRS and CDR2 YFSETQ come from the germline V gene. The CDR3 is made up of 14 amino acids. Trimming at V came to 2 bases and at J to 4 bases, leaving 2 bases not matched to a gene. The study's findings and limits: In a later analysis, HLA-C alleles had the fewest associated TCRs, DRB1 alleles the most. Some public TCRs appeared in many individuals, while most sequences were rare.

The TCR comes from a woman under 30 in good health and CMV-seronegative. The chain combines TRBV5-1 with TRBJ2-7; 11 bases line up with TRBD2. The sample consisted of PBMCs. CDR3 nucleotide sequence: TGCGCCAGCAGCTTACTAGCGGGAGATTACGAGCAGTACTTC. Residues: CASSLLAGDYEQYF.